By frequency in the sample, the clone carrying this T cell receptor (beta chain) is medium-sized. What it recognizes is unknown. TCRdb used MiXCR to reprocess the multiplex PCR reads, holding one entry per CDR3 protein. The sample contains 900 or so distinct CDR3 sequences, 5.5% to 6% of which appear only once. General study results and limits: Tumor memory CD4+ T cell TCR gene usage clustered with blood and lymph node memory CD4+ cells and lymph node naive CD4+ cells.

The sorted Tregs were CD4+CD25+CD127-/low cells. What was sequenced was tumor-infiltrating Tregs sorted from the breast tumor. This sequence was found in a female donor with breast cancer.

CDR3 coding DNA: TGTGCCAGCAGTTCGACAACTAACTATGGCTACACCTTC. Protein product: CASSSTTNYGYTF. V gene TRBV12-3 or TRBV12-4 combines with J gene TRBJ1-2; no clear D gene. V was clipped by 4 bases and J by 0 bases, with 6 bases between them. This CDR3 region has 13 residues.